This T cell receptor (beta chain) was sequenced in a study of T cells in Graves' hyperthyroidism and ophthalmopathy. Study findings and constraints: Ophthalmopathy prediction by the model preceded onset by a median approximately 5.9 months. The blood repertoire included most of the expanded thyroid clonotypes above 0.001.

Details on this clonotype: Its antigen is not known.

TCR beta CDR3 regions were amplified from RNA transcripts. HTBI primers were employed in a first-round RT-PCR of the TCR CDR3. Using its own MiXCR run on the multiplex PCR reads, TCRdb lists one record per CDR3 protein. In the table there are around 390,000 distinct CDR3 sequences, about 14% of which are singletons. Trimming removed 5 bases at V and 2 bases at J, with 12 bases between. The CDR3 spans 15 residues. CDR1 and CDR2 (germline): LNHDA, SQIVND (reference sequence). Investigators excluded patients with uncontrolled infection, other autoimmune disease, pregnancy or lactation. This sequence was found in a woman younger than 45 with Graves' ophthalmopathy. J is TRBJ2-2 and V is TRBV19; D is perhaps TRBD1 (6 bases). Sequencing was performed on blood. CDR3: CASSQGTRNTGELFF. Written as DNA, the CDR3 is TGTGCCAGTAGTCAGGGGACAAGAAACACCGGGGAGCTGTTTTTT.